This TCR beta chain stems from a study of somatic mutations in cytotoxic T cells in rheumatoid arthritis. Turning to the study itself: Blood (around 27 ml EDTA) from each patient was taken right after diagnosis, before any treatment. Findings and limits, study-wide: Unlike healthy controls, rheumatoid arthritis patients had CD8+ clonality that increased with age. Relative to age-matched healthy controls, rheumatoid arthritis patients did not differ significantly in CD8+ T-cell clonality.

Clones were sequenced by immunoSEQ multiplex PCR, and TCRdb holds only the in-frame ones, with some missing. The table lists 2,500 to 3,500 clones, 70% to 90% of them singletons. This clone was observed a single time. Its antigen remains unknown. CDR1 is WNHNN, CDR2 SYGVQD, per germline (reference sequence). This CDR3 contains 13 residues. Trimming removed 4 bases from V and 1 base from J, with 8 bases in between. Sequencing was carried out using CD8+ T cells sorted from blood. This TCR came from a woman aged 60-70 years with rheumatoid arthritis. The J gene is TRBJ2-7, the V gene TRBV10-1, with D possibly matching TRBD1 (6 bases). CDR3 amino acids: CASSGGQSYEQYF. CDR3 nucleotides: TGCGCCAGCAGTGGCGGACAGTCCTACGAGCAGTACTTC.